What follows are 32 T cell receptor beta chains derived from one specimen sequenced in a study of T cell clonality in common variable immunodeficiency. Study-wide findings and caveats: Reportedly, TCR beta sequences from common variable immunodeficiency showed fewer deletions and N-nucleotide insertions.

Clones were read by immunoSEQ multiplex PCR, and TCRdb kept only the in-frame ones, dropping some. The sample yields around 33,000 clones, without any singletons. No antigen has been identified for these receptors. The sample consisted of peripheral blood mononuclear cells. The receptors stem from a human donor with common variable immunodeficiency.

This clone has ten or more counts. The CDR3 end lies 3 residues beyond the end of the read and is filled in from the germline J gene. The chain has TRBV30 and TRBJ2-5; maybe TRBD1 (6 bases). V was shortened by 5 bases and J by 6 bases, with 16 bases between the two germline ends. The CDR3 runs 13 residues. Germline CDR1 and CDR2: GTSNPN and SVGIG (reference sequence). The CDR3: CAWYGVGAKTQYF. The part of the CDR3 DNA that was read is TGTGCCTGGTATGGGGTGGGGGCCAAGACC.

The table lists this clone with many counts. The read halts 3 residues ahead of the CDR3 end, with the missing end drawn from the germline J gene. This chain links TRBV19 with TRBJ1-1; D is unresolved. CDR3 size: 13 residues. The ends were cut back, 2 bases at V and 1 base at J, with 5 bases in the middle. Looked up from germline, CDR1 is LNHDA and CDR2 is SQIVND (reference sequence). The CDR3 DNA, read in part, is TGTGCCAGTAGTATAAACAGGAACACTGAA. This sequence encodes CASSINRNTE. The complete CDR3 reads CASSINRNTEAFF.

This clone was seen a few times. The CDR3 end falls 3 residues outside the read, so it is completed with the germline J gene. The rearrangement joins TRBV11-2 to TRBJ2-1; possible D gene TRBD2, 6 bases. The CDR3 is 15 amino acids. Per the germline V gene, CDR1 is SGHAT and CDR2 is FQNNGV. Trimming shortened V by 5 bases and J by 3 bases, and 14 bases separated the two germline ends. CDR3 sequence: CASSLRDLFYNEQFF. CDR3 DNA, as far as it was read: TGTGCCAGCAGCCTAAGGGACTTGTTCTACAATGAG.

This clone was counted ten times or more. The read terminates 3 residues ahead of where the CDR3 ends, so the germline J gene completes it. The chain links TRBV7-3 to TRBJ1-2; D gene ambiguous. Germline V gene lookup returns CDR1 SGHTA and CDR2 FQGTGA. This CDR3 has 14 residues. V was clipped by 7 bases and J by 5 bases, with 17 bases between them. CDR3 bases read: TGTGCCAGCAAGTCCGAGCCCGCTGTATATGGC. Protein sequence: CASKSEPAVYG. The CDR3 in full is CASKSEPAVYGYTF.

On this clone itself: Sequencing ends 3 residues short of the CDR3 end; the germline J gene provides the rest. This chain connects TRBV30 to TRBJ1-1; TRBD1 might be the D (6 bases). The CDR3 is made up of 14 amino acids. Germline lookup yields CDR1 GTSNPN and CDR2 SVGIG (reference sequence). V was pared by 3 bases and J by 1 base, with 12 bases between. This chain's CDR3 is CAWRWGPTNTEAFF. The CDR3 DNA, read in part, is TGTGCCTGGAGATGGGGGCCGACGAACACTGAA.

Comments on this clone: Sequencing ends 3 residues short of the CDR3 end; the germline J gene provides the rest. Other DNA sequences within the sample encode an identical CDR3. The chain uses TRBV7-9 and TRBJ1-4; D remains ambiguous. Trimming removed 5 bases from V and 7 bases from J, with 17 bases in between. Looked up from germline, CDR1 is SEHNR and CDR2 is FQNEAQ (reference sequence). The CDR3 has 15 amino acids. CDR3: CASSAVRGLGEKLFF. The CDR3 DNA, read in part, is TGTGCCAGCAGCGCCGTTCGGGGATTAGGTGAAAAA.

This clone appeared many times. The read ends 3 residues shy of where the CDR3 ends; the end is completed using the germline J gene. This chain joins TRBV10-3 and TRBJ2-3, with 11 bases identical to TRBD2. This CDR3 has 17 residues. J lost 2 bases, V lost 4 bases, and 8 bases had no gene match. Germline assignment: CDR1 ENHRY and CDR2 SYGVKD. The chain's CDR3 is CAISGASGRFFTDTQYF. The covered CDR3 bases are TGTGCCATCAGTGGGGCTAGCGGGAGGTTCTTCACAGATACG.

This clone was seen a few times. The CDR3 end falls 3 residues outside the read, so it is completed with the germline J gene. This sample includes further DNA sequences coding for the same CDR3. The V gene is TRBV6-2 or TRBV6-3, the J gene TRBJ2-7; the match to TRBD2 covers 10 bases. Looked up from germline, CDR1 is MNHEY and CDR2 is SVGEGT. This CDR3 comprises 15 residues. V lost 6 bases to trimming and J lost 1 base; unmatched junction nucleotides: 6. The CDR3 reads CASRRLAGMSYEQYF. The CDR3 bases that were read are TGTGCCAGCAGAAGACTAGCGGGTATGTCCTACGAG.

The sample holds a few counts of this clone. The read comes to an end 3 residues before the CDR3 does, leaving the germline J gene to fill in the end. The chain couples TRBV19 to TRBJ2-3, with TRBD2 identical over 9 bases. Germline V lookup: CDR1 LNHDA, CDR2 SQIVND (reference sequence). After removal of 7 bases from V and 2 bases from J, the junction contained 4 bases not matched to a gene. CDR3 size: 14 residues. The DNA read from the CDR3 is TGTGCCAGTAAGACTAGCGGAATCACAGATACG. Translated: CASKTSGITDT. The full-length CDR3 reads as CASKTSGITDTQYF.

This CDR3 is CASSLGLAYGYTF. The CDR3 bases that were read are TGTGCCAGCAGCTTAGGACTGGCATATGGC. V and J are TRBV11-2 and TRBJ1-2; D unclear. The CDR3 end falls 3 residues outside the read, so it is completed with the germline J gene. The germline V and J ends were trimmed by 1 base and 5 bases, with 8 bases remaining between them. This CDR3 has 13 residues. Per the germline V gene, CDR1 is SGHAT and CDR2 is FQNNGV.

This clone was observed many times. The read gets to within 3 residues of the CDR3 end, and the germline J gene fills in the rest. This chain joins TRBV7-3 and TRBJ2-7; tentative D call: TRBD2 (7 bases). Germline loops: CDR1 SGHTA, CDR2 FQGTGA. Trimming pared 2 bases from V and 2 bases from J, leaving 16 bases between. This CDR3 spans 16 amino acids. The sequenced CDR3 bases are TGTGCCAGCAGCTTAGGGGGGGCTAGCTTCCCCTACGAG. The encoded protein is CASSLGGASFPYE. The entire CDR3 sequence reads CASSLGGASFPYEQYF.

Within the sample, this clone is medium-sized (0.01 to 0.1%). The sequenced fragment ends 3 residues before the CDR3 boundary, so the rest is inferred from the germline J gene. This rearrangement joins TRBV7-8 to TRBJ2-7, with TRBD1 matching 7 bases. The CDR3 covers 14 residues. J was trimmed by 5 bases and V by 1 base; bases with no gene match: 5. The germline V gene encodes CDR1 SGHVS and CDR2 FQNEAQ. Incomplete CDR3 DNA: TGTGCCAGCAGCTTAGTTCGACAGGGCCACGAG. Protein sequence: CASSLVRQGHE. The whole CDR3 protein is CASSLVRQGHEQYF.

This clone has at least ten counts. The read ends 3 residues shy of where the CDR3 ends; the end is completed using the germline J gene. V and J are TRBV4-1 and TRBJ2-5; 9 bases map to TRBD2. CDR3 length: 15 amino acids. Per the germline V gene, CDR1 is MGHRA and CDR2 is YSYEKL. With V trimmed by 5 bases and J by 0 bases, 4 bases remained unmatched. CDR3 DNA (partial): TGCGCCAGCAGCACCCGACTAGCGGACCAAGAGACC. Amino acid sequence: CASSTRLADQET. The entire CDR3 protein is CASSTRLADQETQYF.

Note on this clone: The read comes to an end 3 residues before the CDR3 does, leaving the germline J gene to fill in the end. The V call is TRBV19, the J call TRBJ2-1; 8 bases align to TRBD2. With V trimmed by 3 bases and J by 4 bases, 5 bases remained unmatched. This CDR3 has 15 residues. Germline V gene lookup returns CDR1 LNHDA and CDR2 SQIVND (reference sequence). The CDR3 loop is CASSIVAGQYNEQFF. The sequenced part of the CDR3 DNA is TGTGCCAGTAGTATTGTAGCGGGACAATACAATGAG.

This clone came up a few times. Sequencing ends 3 residues short of the CDR3 end; the germline J gene provides the rest. The gene calls are TRBV6-2 or TRBV6-3 and TRBJ1-1; possible D gene TRBD1, 5 bases. Germline lookup yields CDR1 MNHEY and CDR2 SVGEGT. The CDR3 length is 17 residues. The germline V and J ends were trimmed by 6 bases and 0 bases, with 20 bases remaining between them. CDR3 loop: CASRLDMMGLVNTEAFF. The CDR3 DNA, read in part, is TGTGCCAGCAGACTAGATATGATGGGACTCGTGAACACTGAA.

This clone has a count of ten or more. Coverage ceases 3 residues before the CDR3 finishes, and the germline J gene fills in the end. The J gene is TRBJ1-1, the V gene TRBV20-1, with 7 bases matching TRBD1. In germline, CDR1 is DFQATT, CDR2 SNEGSKA (reference sequence). V lost 6 bases and J lost 5; bases outside the gene matches: 6. The CDR3 contains 12 residues. CDR3 in amino acids: CSAQGVGTEAFF. CDR3 bases read: TGCAGTGCCCAGGGGGTTGGGACTGAA.

This clone has just a few counts. The read halts 3 residues ahead of the CDR3 end, with the missing end drawn from the germline J gene. The chain links TRBV18 to TRBJ2-7, with 9 bases that match TRBD1. The CDR3 loop spans 16 amino acids. The germline CDR1 and CDR2 sequences are KGHSH and LQKENI. V dropped 2 bases and J dropped 4; count of bases not matched to a gene: 9. The CDR3 sequence is CASSPITGGRKYEQYF. Incomplete CDR3 DNA: TGTGCCAGCTCACCAATCACAGGGGGCAGGAAATACGAG. Full variable domain (missing parts from reference TRBV18 and TRBJ2-7): NAGVMQNPRHLVRRRGQEARLRCSPMKGHSHVYWYRQLPEEGLKFMVYLQKENIIDESGMPKERFSAEFPKEGPSILRIQQVVRGDSAAYFCASSPITGGRKYEQYFGPGTRLTVT.

CDR3 sequence: CSARTSGSFSSYNEQFF. The CDR3 DNA, read in part, is TGCAGTGCTAGGACTAGCGGGAGCTTTAGCTCCTACAATGAG. This chain joins TRBV20-1 and TRBJ2-1; 12 nucleotides match TRBD2. Sequencing ends 3 residues short of the CDR3 end; the germline J gene provides the rest. CDR3 length: 17 residues. Germline V lookup: CDR1 DFQATT, CDR2 SNEGSKA (reference sequence). J was trimmed by 0 bases and V by 3 bases; bases with no gene match: 6.

This clone was found a few times. Read coverage stops 3 residues before the CDR3 terminus; the germline J gene supplies the remainder. The V gene is TRBV10-3, the J gene TRBJ2-7; D is unresolved. The CDR3 is 13 residues long. Trimming cost V 6 bases and J 5 bases, with 14 bases left between them. Per the germline V gene, CDR1 is ENHRY and CDR2 is SYGVKD. This CDR3 reads CAIRNLTVNEQYF. CDR3 DNA (partial): TGTGCCATCAGGAATCTAACAGTGAACGAG.

As concerns this clone: The read finishes 3 residues shy of the CDR3 end, and the germline J gene is used to complete it. This chain joins TRBV2 and TRBJ1-2, with a tentative D call TRBD1 (6 bases). Trimming took 7 bases from V and 4 from J, leaving 25 bases between them. The CDR3 consists of 17 residues. Germline lookup yields CDR1 SNHLY and CDR2 FYNNEI. The covered CDR3 bases are TGTGCCAGCACCGAGGAAGTACCGGGACTAGGGGGCTATGGC. As protein: CASTEEVPGLGGYG. The entire CDR3 sequence reads CASTEEVPGLGGYGYTF.

A remark on this clone: The read ends 3 residues early relative to the CDR3; the germline J gene fills the gap. This chain connects TRBV5-1 to TRBJ2-7, with TRBD1 matching 8 bases. Germline CDR1 and CDR2: SGHRS and YFSETQ. The CDR3 spans 15 residues. Germline trimming cut 5 bases from V and 0 bases from J; bases unmatched to any gene: 7. CDR3 bases read: TGCGCCAGCAGTAAGGGACAGGCTCGCTCCTACGAG. It specifies CASSKGQARSYE. The CDR3 in full is CASSKGQARSYEQYF. Full variable domain (remainder filled in from reference TRBV5-1 and TRBJ2-7): KAGVTQTPRYLIKTRGQQVTLSCSPISGHRSVSWYQQTPGQGLQFLFEYFSETQRNKGNFPGRFSGRQFSNSRSEMNVSTLELGDSALYLCASSKGQARSYEQYFGPGTRLTVT.

This clone appeared many times. The read stops 3 residues short of the end of the CDR3; the missing end is completed from the germline J gene. This chain joins TRBV20-1 and TRBJ2-2; D may be TRBD1 (7 bases). In germline, CDR1 is DFQATT, CDR2 SNEGSKA (reference sequence). V was cut by 8 bases and J by 4 bases, with 14 bases left in between. This CDR3 spans 13 amino acids. CDR3 region: CSPRQGGTGELFF. CDR3 DNA (partial): TGCAGTCCACGACAGGGAGGCACCGGGGAG.

This clone was picked up a small number of times. The read finishes 3 residues shy of the CDR3 end, and the germline J gene is used to complete it. The chain couples TRBV7-9 to TRBJ1-4; the D gene is possibly TRBD1 (5 bases). Germline CDR1 and CDR2: SEHNR and FQNEAQ (reference sequence). The CDR3 has 15 amino acids. With 5 bases removed from V and 3 bases from J, the gap between germline ends came to 13 bases. Incomplete CDR3 DNA: TGTGCCAGCAGCCGAGACAGTCGATCTAATGAAAAA. As protein: CASSRDSRSNEK. The full CDR3 sequence reads CASSRDSRSNEKLFF.

A note on this clone: The junction and the germline gene differ at one end; a read error may be behind it. The CDR3 end falls 3 residues outside the read, so it is completed with the germline J gene. The V and J genes are TRBV30 and TRBJ1-6, with 9 nucleotides matching TRBD1. Germline V gene sequence: CDR1 GTSNPN, CDR2 SVGIG (reference sequence). The CDR3 covers 19 residues. This chain's CDR3 is CAWGPGQGIASSDNSPLHF. The CDR3 bases that were read are TGTGCCTGGGGTCCGGGACAGGGAATTGCGAGCTCCGATAATTCACCC.

This clone was counted between two and nine times. The read terminates 3 residues ahead of where the CDR3 ends, so the germline J gene completes it. The J gene is TRBJ2-5, the V gene TRBV7-9; 7 bases are a match to TRBD2. This CDR3 is built from 15 residues. Trimming took 2 bases from V and 5 from J; bases not matched to a gene: 8. CDR1 SEHNR and CDR2 FQNEAQ come from the germline V gene (reference sequence). The CDR3 DNA, read in part, is TGTGCCAGCAGCTTACGCGGGAGCCCCCAGGAGACC. Translating it yields CASSLRGSPQET. The full CDR3 sequence reads CASSLRGSPQETQYF.

This clone appeared a few times. The sequence runs out 3 residues before the end of the CDR3; the remainder is reconstructed from the germline J gene. This chain joins TRBV18 and TRBJ2-7, with TRBD1 matching 7 bases. After removal of 3 bases from V and 2 bases from J, the junction contained 7 bases not matched to a gene. Germline values: CDR1 KGHSH, CDR2 LQKENI. The CDR3 is 15 amino acids. CDR3 DNA (partial): TGTGCCAGCTCACCCAACAGGGGCCAGGCCTACGAG. Protein product: CASSPNRGQAYE. The CDR3 in full is CASSPNRGQAYEQYF. Looking up the rest from reference TRBV18 and TRBJ2-7 gives the full variable domain: NAGVMQNPRHLVRRRGQEARLRCSPMKGHSHVYWYRQLPEEGLKFMVYLQKENIIDESGMPKERFSAEFPKEGPSILRIQQVVRGDSAAYFCASSPNRGQAYEQYFGPGTRLTVT.

This clone was seen a few times. The DNA ends 3 residues before the CDR3 does, and the rest of the CDR3 is filled in from the germline J gene. The chain employs TRBV2 and TRBJ2-5; TRBD2 is a possible D gene (5 bases). The CDR3 loop spans 12 amino acids. Germline CDR1 is SNHLY and CDR2 is FYNNEI. Trimming took off 8 bases at V and 4 bases at J, with 11 bases between the two ends. CDR3 bases read: TGTGCCAGCGCGGACTCCTTAGAGACC. Translated, it gives CASADSLET. The full-length CDR3 reads as CASADSLETQYF. The variable domain in full, completed from reference TRBV2 and TRBJ2-5, reads EPEVTQTPSHQVTQMGQEVILRCVPISNHLYFYWYRQILGQKVEFLVSFYNNEISEKSEIFDDQFSVERPDGSNFTLKIRSTKLEDSAMYFCASADSLETQYFGPGTRLLVL.

The sample holds many counts of this clone. The read ends 3 residues early relative to the CDR3; the germline J gene fills the gap. The chain uses TRBV29-1 and TRBJ2-7; tentatively, D is TRBD1 (5 bases). The V end lost 7 bases, the J end lost 0 bases, and 16 bases lay between the germline ends. CDR1 and CDR2 (germline): SQVTM, ANQGSEA. CDR3 size: 14 residues. The CDR3 protein is CSARQTINSYEQYF. The part of the CDR3 DNA that was read is TGCAGCGCAAGACAGACCATCAACTCCTACGAG.

This clone was counted at least ten times. The read is 3 residues too short to cover the CDR3 end, so that end is filled in from the germline J gene. The chain is built from TRBV2 and TRBJ1-1, with D possibly being TRBD1 (5 bases). The V and J ends lost 10 bases and 7 bases respectively, with 10 bases between them. CDR1 is SNHLY, CDR2 FYNNEI, per germline. This CDR3 spans 10 amino acids. The CDR3 DNA, read in part, is TGTGCCACCGCGGGGCTTGAA. It specifies CATAGLE. The full CDR3 sequence reads CATAGLEAFF.

Concerning this clone itself: Read data end 3 residues before the CDR3 end; the end is taken from the germline J gene. This sequence joins TRBV18 and TRBJ2-3; 11 bases align to TRBD2. Germline values: CDR1 KGHSH, CDR2 LQKENI. The CDR3 contains 16 residues. The V and J ends lost 3 bases and 0 bases, in that order; junction bases with no gene match: 2. This CDR3 is CASSPRTSGSTDTQYF. The CDR3 bases that were read are TGTGCCAGCTCACCCCGGACTAGCGGGAGCACAGATACG.

This clone is categorized as large. Read data end 3 residues before the CDR3 end; the end is taken from the germline J gene. The chain joins TRBV24-1 to TRBJ2-2; TRBD2 matches 8 bases. Germline V gene lookup returns CDR1 KGHDR and CDR2 SFDVKD. The CDR3 length is 16 residues. Unmatched junction bases numbered 2, after V lost 0 bases and J lost 3 bases. CDR3 protein: CATSDLTSGYTGELFF. The CDR3 bases that were read are TGTGCCACCAGTGATTTGACTAGCGGTTACACCGGGGAG.

The table lists this clone with many counts. With the read ending 3 residues before the CDR3 end, the germline J gene is used to fill in that end. The gene calls are TRBV29-1 and TRBJ2-1, with 10 bases identical to TRBD2. V gave up 2 bases and J gave up 8 bases; unmatched junction bases: 9. Germline CDR1 reads SQVTM; CDR2 reads ANQGSEA. This CDR3 has 15 amino acids. CDR3 sequence reads: CSVELVTSGKDEQFF. The DNA read from the CDR3 is TGCAGCGTTGAATTAGTAACTAGCGGGAAGGATGAG.